This is a list of T cell receptor beta chains from one sample in a study of regulatory T cells in long-lasting Graves disease. One entry per CDR3 protein, called by TCRdb with MiXCR from the multiplex PCR reads. The sample yields 600,000 to 650,000 distinct CDR3 sequences, roughly 15% seen once. These records were also assigned to another study, of T cells in Graves' hyperthyroidism and ophthalmopathy.

This material consisted of peripheral blood mononuclear cells (PBMCs), taken at new diagnosis, from a patient treated with antithyroid drugs. The receptors here all came from a woman in her twenties or thirties with Graves disease. Both conserved end residues are part of each CDR3. A D gene is named only where the DNA matches it firmly. The size entry is marked missing in some rows and otherwise reads once, few, many or a size class.

TRBV9	TRBJ2-1	-	few	CASNRAGDYNEQFF	TGTGCCAGCAATAGGGCAGGTGATTACAATGAGCAGTTCTTC
TRBV19	TRBJ1-5	-	few	CASRPGNSDYQPQHF	TGTGCCAGTCGTCCCGGGAACTCGGATTATCAGCCCCAGCATTTT
TRBV2	TRBJ1-6	-	many	CASSSRSYNSPLHF	TGTGCCAGCAGTTCCCGTTCCTATAATTCACCCCTCCACTTT
TRBV7-9	TRBJ1-4	-	few	CASSLVAGREKLFF	TGTGCCAGCAGCTTAGTGGCAGGGAGGGAAAAACTGTTTTTT
TRBV28	TRBJ2-2	TRBD1	few	CASSLSGTGLTGELFF	TGTGCCAGCAGTTTATCCGGGACAGGTCTCACCGGGGAGCTGTTTTTT
TRBV6-1	TRBJ2-5	-	few	CASSGSRGETQYF	TGTGCCAGCAGTGGAAGTCGAGGAGAGACCCAGTACTTC
TRBV20-1	TRBJ1-5	-	many	CSAGGETDQPQHF	TGCAGTGCTGGGGGGGAGACCGATCAGCCCCAGCATTTT
TRBV5-5	TRBJ2-7	-	many	CASSPPDYEQYF	TGTGCCAGCAGCCCGCCGGACTACGAGCAGTACTTC
TRBV18	TRBJ1-6	-	few	CASSLARETPLHF	TGTGCCAGCTCACTGGCCAGAGAGACACCCCTCCACTTT
TRBV2	TRBJ2-3	-	many	CASIGEGRLRGDTQYF	TGTGCCAGCATTGGCGAGGGGCGCCTAAGGGGAGATACGCAGTATTTT
TRBV29-1	TRBJ1-5	-	-	CSAQDSNQPQHF	TGCAGCGCTCAGGATAGCAATCAGCCCCAGCATTTT
TRBV28	TRBJ2-1	-	-	CASGLSGPIQGNEQFF	TGTGCCAGCGGCCTCTCGGGGCCAATTCAGGGAAATGAGCAGTTCTTC
TRBV12-3/TRBV12-4	TRBJ1-6	-	many	CASSQHQGRYSPLHF	TGTGCCAGCAGTCAGCATCAGGGGCGCTATTCACCCCTCCACTTT
TRBV28	TRBJ1-2	-	-	CASGSDISNYGYTF	TGTGCCAGCGGATCAGATATCTCTAACTATGGCTACACCTTC
TRBV7-9	TRBJ2-1	-	-	CASRRDDEQFF	TGTGCCAGCAGAAGGGACGATGAGCAGTTCTTC
TRBV19	TRBJ1-1	-	-	CASRRAARGTEAFF	TGTGCCAGTAGGCGCGCAGCAAGAGGCACTGAAGCTTTCTTT
TRBV6-1	TRBJ2-2	-	many	CAPVAVNTGELFF	TGTGCCCCAGTTGCGGTAAACACCGGGGAGCTGTTTTTT
TRBV2	TRBJ2-1	TRBD2	few	CASSEYGGRVPNEQFF	TGTGCCAGCAGTGAATATGGCGGGAGGGTCCCCAATGAGCAGTTCTTC
TRBV6-2/TRBV6-3	TRBJ2-4	-	-	CASSEGWFEHF	TGTGCCAGCAGTGAGGGGTGGTTCGAACACTTC
TRBV20-1	TRBJ1-1	-	many	CSARDGMRNTEAFF	TGCAGTGCTAGAGATGGTATGCGGAACACTGAAGCTTTCTTT
TRBV9	TRBJ1-4	-	-	CASSAPSAISTNEKLFF	TGTGCCAGCAGCGCCCCGTCCGCAATCTCAACTAATGAAAAACTGTTTTTT
TRBV7-2	TRBJ1-6	TRBD1	-	CASSSSGQINSPLHF	TGTGCCAGCAGCTCCTCGGGACAGATTAATTCACCCCTCCACTTT
TRBV18	TRBJ1-3	-	-	CASSPEGMAGNTIYF	TGTGCCAGCTCACCAGAGGGGATGGCTGGAAACACCATATATTTT
TRBV28	TRBJ2-7	TRBD2	many	CASTPGLATYEQYF	TGTGCCAGCACCCCGGGACTAGCTACCTACGAGCAGTACTTC
TRBV7-8	TRBJ1-3	-	few	CASSLTLRSGNTIYF	TGTGCCAGCAGCTTAACCCTAAGGTCTGGAAACACCATATATTTT
TRBV6-5	TRBJ2-5	-	many	CASSYLSWATLRETQYF	TGTGCCAGCAGTTACCTAAGCTGGGCCACACTGCGGGAGACCCAGTACTTC
TRBV2	TRBJ2-5	-	many	CASRQDSLRETQYF	TGTGCCAGCCGACAGGATAGCCTCCGAGAGACCCAGTACTTC
TRBV20-1	TRBJ2-2	-	many	CSARTGTNTGELFF	TGCAGTGCTAGAACAGGGACGAACACCGGGGAGCTGTTTTTT
TRBV30	TRBJ1-3	-	few	CASETGPGNTIYF	TGTGCCTCGGAGACAGGACCTGGAAACACCATATATTTT
TRBV12-3/TRBV12-4	TRBJ1-6	TRBD1	few	CASLDRFSSPLHF	TGTGCCAGCTTGGACAGGTTTTCTTCACCCCTCCACTTT
TRBV30	TRBJ1-5	TRBD1	many	CAWSLGQGGLYQPQHF	TGTGCCTGGAGTCTGGGACAGGGTGGACTCTATCAGCCCCAGCATTTT
TRBV11-2	TRBJ2-7	-	-	CASSLDSGHVYEQYF	TGTGCCAGCAGCTTAGATTCCGGACACGTCTACGAGCAGTACTTC
TRBV27	TRBJ2-6	-	few	CASNPRPPSGANVLTF	TGTGCCAGCAATCCCAGGCCCCCCTCTGGGGCCAACGTCCTGACTTTC
TRBV6-2/TRBV6-3	TRBJ2-4	TRBD1	few	CASNDRGDPKNIQYF	TGTGCCAGTAACGACAGGGGCGATCCCAAAAACATTCAGTACTTC
TRBV20-1	TRBJ2-3	TRBD1	-	CSANKPGQVTDTQYF	TGCAGTGCTAATAAACCGGGACAGGTCACAGATACGCAGTATTTT
TRBV20-1	TRBJ1-2	TRBD1	-	CSATDRGFINYGYTF	TGCAGTGCCACGGACAGGGGATTTATTAACTATGGCTACACCTTC
TRBV2	TRBJ1-3	-	many	CASSVSQVSGNTIYF	TGTGCCAGCAGTGTCTCACAGGTCTCTGGAAACACCATATATTTT
TRBV19	TRBJ2-7	TRBD1	once	CASKSSGTGPYEQYF	TGTGCCAGTAAGTCCTCGGGGACAGGCCCCTACGAGCAGTACTTC
TRBV6-1	TRBJ1-1	-	many	CASAETEAFF	TGTGCCAGTGCCGAGACTGAAGCTTTCTTT
TRBV5-1	TRBJ2-5	-	many	CASSQMHAERETQYF	TGCGCCAGCAGCCAAATGCACGCCGAGCGGGAGACCCAGTACTTC
TRBV11-3	TRBJ2-7	-	-	CASSLAVEYEQYF	TGTGCCAGCAGCTTAGCGGTGGAGTACGAGCAGTACTTC
TRBV12-3/TRBV12-4	TRBJ1-6	-	-	CASSVEDGGSSPLHF	TGTGCCAGCAGCGTAGAAGACGGTGGTAGCTCACCCCTCCACTTT
TRBV7-9	TRBJ2-1	-	few	CASSLALVFEQFF	TGTGCCAGCAGCTTAGCGCTGGTTTTTGAGCAGTTCTTC
TRBV7-9	TRBJ2-5	TRBD2	few	CASSSAPIAGEFQETQYF	TGTGCCAGCAGCTCTGCCCCTATAGCGGGAGAATTCCAAGAGACCCAGTACTTC
TRBV2	TRBJ2-1	-	-	CASSPRESEQLF	TGTGCCAGCAGCCCCCGGGAGAGTGAGCAGCTCTTC
TRBV7-9	TRBJ2-5	-	-	CASSFRPAETQYF	TGTGCCAGCAGCTTCCGACCCGCAGAGACCCAGTACTTC